Listed here are 27 T cell receptor beta chains from one sample, sequenced in a study of shared T cell receptors in the human thymus. TCRdb's copy holds only in-frame clones and misses some; the assay was immunoSEQ multiplex PCR. The sample consists of 600,000 to 900,000 clones, approximately 85% of them appearing once. These data were also filed under a second study, of human thymus T cells.

The source material was thymocytes. These receptors all stem from a girl under three years old with a congenital heart defect.

The V gene is TRBV7-9, the J gene TRBJ1-6; D is possibly TRBD1 (6 bases). V lost 5 bases, J lost 3 bases, and 14 bases lay in between. CDR3 size: 16 residues. In germline, CDR1 is SEHNR, CDR2 FQNEAQ (reference sequence). The CDR3 loop reads CASSPTTGLYNSPLHF. CDR3 nucleotide sequence: TGTGCCAGCAGCCCAACGACAGGTCTCTATAATTCACCCCTCCACTTT.

The V gene is TRBV27, the J gene TRBJ2-1; D is possibly TRBD1 (6 bases). There are 14 residues in the CDR3. CDR1 and CDR2 (germline): MNHEY, SMNVEV (reference sequence). Between the trimmed V and J ends, which lost 4 bases and 7 bases, there was a span of 14 bases. The CDR3 protein is CASSSTGTLNEQFF. In DNA form, the CDR3 reads TGTGCCAGCAGTTCGACCGGGACACTTAATGAGCAGTTCTTC.

The gene calls are TRBV28 and TRBJ1-2, with 8 positions matching TRBD1. Trimming took 5 bases from V and 4 from J; bases not matched to a gene: 12. CDR3 length: 16 amino acids. CDR1 and CDR2 from the germline V gene are MDHEN and SYDVKM. The CDR3 DNA reads TGTGCCAGCAGTCAGGGCGGGGACAGGATCATCTATGGCTACACCTTC. Protein sequence: CASSQGGDRIIYGYTF.

The chain employs TRBV7-2 and TRBJ2-1; tentative D call: TRBD1 (5 bases). V dropped 1 base and J dropped 0 bases, with 10 bases sitting between them. Germline CDR1 is SGHTA and CDR2 is FQGNSA. The CDR3 has 16 residues. The CDR3 protein is CASSLGGVPSYNEQFF. The CDR3 DNA sequence: TGTGCCAGCAGCTTAGGGGGCGTCCCCTCCTACAATGAGCAGTTCTTC. Supplemented by reference TRBV7-2 and TRBJ2-1, the full variable domain reads GAGVSQSPSNKVTEKGKDVELRCDPISGHTALYWYRQSLGQGLEFLIYFQGNSAPDKSGLPSDRFSAERTGGSVSTLTIQRTQQEDSAVYLCASSLGGVPSYNEQFFGPGTRLTVL.

The rearrangement links TRBV12-5 to TRBJ2-7; D perhaps matches TRBD2 (6 bases). The CDR3 is 16 residues long. Trimming cost V 0 bases and J 0 bases, with 12 bases left between them. The germline CDR1 and CDR2 sequences are LGHNT and FRNRAP. This CDR3 reads CASGLVGAGSSYEQYF. The CDR3, as DNA: TGTGCTAGTGGTTTGGTTGGGGCGGGGAGCTCCTACGAGCAGTACTTC.

CDR3 sequence: CASSPYPPGQERGSPLHF. DNA for the CDR3: TGTGCCAGCAGTCCCTATCCGCCTGGACAGGAGAGGGGTTCACCCCTCCACTTT. This chain joins TRBV27 and TRBJ1-6; TRBD1 agrees at 7 bases. This CDR3 has 18 residues. Germline V lookup: CDR1 MNHEY, CDR2 SMNVEV (reference sequence). Trimming removed 5 bases from V and 9 bases from J; junction bases left unmatched: 19.

This chain links TRBV4-1 with TRBJ1-2; TRBD1 is a possible D gene (6 bases). Trimming removed 5 bases from V and 4 bases from J, with 23 bases in between. The CDR3 runs 17 residues. Germline CDR1 is MGHRA and CDR2 is YSYEKL. The CDR3 sequence: CASSFSDRIPTGYGYTF. DNA of the CDR3: TGCGCCAGCAGCTTCTCGGACAGAATACCCACTGGCTATGGCTACACCTTC.

This clone was counted a single time. In DNA form, the CDR3 reads TGTGCCAGCAGCGTGGGACTAGCGGAGACAGATACGCAGTATTTT. Translated: CASSVGLAETDTQYF. The chain employs TRBV9 and TRBJ2-3; 11 nucleotides align to TRBD2. Unmatched junction bases numbered 2, after V lost 2 bases and J lost 3 bases. The CDR3 runs to 15 residues. CDR1 and CDR2 (germline): SGDLS, YYNGEE.

The chain combines TRBV6-6 with TRBJ1-1; 8 nucleotides align to TRBD1. This CDR3 spans 14 amino acids. Looked up from germline, CDR1 is MNHNY and CDR2 is SVGAGI (reference sequence). J gave up 2 bases and V 4 bases, and 3 bases lay outside the gene matches. Here the CDR3 reads CASSLAGGNTEAFF. CDR3 nucleotide sequence: TGTGCCAGCAGTTTGGCAGGGGGCAACACTGAAGCTTTCTTT.

This clone was observed a few times. This rearrangement joins TRBV7-2 to TRBJ2-7; D ambiguous. The length of the CDR3 is 13 residues. The germline V gene encodes CDR1 SGHTA and CDR2 FQGNSA. V was cut by 2 bases and J by 5 bases, with 10 bases left in between. The CDR3 spells CASSLISSDEQYF. In DNA form, the CDR3 reads TGTGCCAGCAGCTTAATTTCCAGCGACGAGCAGTACTTC. The full variable domain, its missing parts supplied by reference TRBV7-2 and TRBJ2-7, is GAGVSQSPSNKVTEKGKDVELRCDPISGHTALYWYRQSLGQGLEFLIYFQGNSAPDKSGLPSDRFSAERTGGSVSTLTIQRTQQEDSAVYLCASSLISSDEQYFGPGTRLTVT.

The J gene is TRBJ1-1, the V gene TRBV6-6, with no clear D. This CDR3 has 15 residues. The V gene's germline CDR1 is MNHNY and CDR2 SVGAGI (reference sequence). V dropped 2 bases and J dropped 1 base, with 11 bases sitting between them. The CDR3 region is CASSYEGVGNTEAFF. The CDR3 DNA reads TGTGCCAGCAGTTACGAGGGAGTGGGGAACACTGAAGCTTTCTTT.

In DNA, the CDR3 is TGTGCCAGCAGCGGGAGGGGGGTGGCAAGCTCTGGGGCCAACGTCCTGACTTTC. Translating it yields CASSGRGVASSGANVLTF. V is TRBV5-6 and J is TRBJ2-6, with D perhaps TRBD2 (7 bases). CDR1 is SGHDT, CDR2 YYEEEE, per germline. The CDR3 is made up of 18 amino acids. Trimming took 4 bases from V and 0 from J, leaving 17 bases between them.

The chain employs TRBV7-6 and TRBJ2-7; a weak D match, TRBD2 (7 bases). Germline V gene data show CDR1 as SGHVS and CDR2 as FNYEAQ. CDR3 length: 14 residues. V lost 5 bases and J lost 6, with 17 bases in between. As DNA, the CDR3 is TGTGCCAGCAGCCCGTCATGGGAGGGGGTCGAGCAGTACTTC. Amino acids: CASSPSWEGVEQYF.

The chain links TRBV5-1 to TRBJ1-2; TRBD1 might be the D (6 bases). Germline lookup yields CDR1 SGHRS and CDR2 YFSETQ. Trimming shortened V by 4 bases and J by 7 bases, and 14 bases separated the two germline ends. This CDR3 spans 13 amino acids. The CDR3 loop reads CASSQNYRVGYTF. CDR3 nucleotides: TGCGCCAGCAGCCAGAACTACAGGGTTGGCTACACCTTC.

The chain recombines TRBV6-5 with TRBJ2-1; 11 bases map to TRBD2. V lost 10 bases to trimming and J lost 5 bases; unmatched junction nucleotides: 7. CDR1 is MNHEY and CDR2 is SVGAGI in the germline V gene. This CDR3 has 14 amino acids. The CDR3 protein is CAIHSGGVDNEQFF. CDR3 nucleotide sequence: TGTGCCATTCATAGCGGGGGGGTAGACAATGAGCAGTTCTTC.

The chain couples TRBV7-2 to TRBJ2-5; D perhaps matches TRBD1 (7 bases). Looked up from germline, CDR1 is SGHTA and CDR2 is FQGNSA. The length of the CDR3 is 18 residues. V gave up 4 bases and J gave up 5 bases, with 26 bases separating them. The CDR3, as DNA: TGTGCCAGCAGCTCGCCCGAAGGGGGCGGCCCGGCGGGGGAGACCCAGTACTTC. Its translation is CASSSPEGGGPAGETQYF.

This clone was seen a single time. The V gene is TRBV29-1, the J gene TRBJ2-5, with a possible D match to TRBD2 (6 bases). V was trimmed by 7 bases and J by 5 bases, leaving 14 bases between them. The CDR3 contains 12 residues. CDR1 and CDR2 (germline): SQVTM, ANQGSEA. In nucleotides, the CDR3 is TGCAGCGCTTTAGCTGGGGGGGAGACCCAGTACTTC. Its protein is CSALAGGETQYF.

The chain couples TRBV7-9 to TRBJ1-5; weak D call: TRBD1 (5 bases). CDR1 and CDR2 (germline): SEHNR, FQNEAQ (reference sequence). Trimming shortened V by 0 bases and J by 1 base, and 19 bases separated the two germline ends. The CDR3 spans 19 residues. The CDR3 DNA is TGTGCCAGCAGCTTAGCGCTGGGGGAGGGCCGATGGAGCAATCAGCCCCAGCATTTT. Its translation is CASSLALGEGRWSNQPQHF.

This clone is a singleton in its sample. The chain joins TRBV6-5 to TRBJ2-1, with a tentative D call TRBD1 (6 bases). The CDR3 is made up of 16 amino acids. V dropped 2 bases and J dropped 6 bases, with 17 bases sitting between them. Germline-derived CDR1 and CDR2 are MNHEY and SVGAGI. CDR3: CASSYGPRGIINEQFF. The CDR3 region has the DNA TGTGCCAGCAGTTACGGGCCCAGGGGAATAATCAATGAGCAGTTCTTC.

On this clone: Its ends do not fully match the called genes, so a read error is possible. Other DNA sequences of this sample code for an identical CDR3. The chain recombines TRBV11-3 with TRBJ1-6; D is unclear. The CDR3 runs 13 residues. From germline, CDR1 is SGHNT and CDR2 YENEEA. DNA for the CDR3: TGTGCCAGCAGCATGGAGTATAATTCCCCCCTCCACTTT. Translating it yields CASSMEYNSPLHF.

The chain uses TRBV14 and TRBJ2-1, with no clear D. Trimming removed 4 bases from V and 8 bases from J, with 15 bases in between. The CDR3 length is 14 residues. CDR1 is SGHDN, CDR2 FVKESK, per germline. CDR3 loop: CASSPETPLYEQFF. In DNA, the CDR3 is TGTGCCAGCAGCCCGGAGACGCCTCTGTATGAGCAGTTCTTC.

The rearrangement links TRBV5-6 to TRBJ1-3, with a weak D call TRBD1 (5 bases). The CDR3 has 15 amino acids. Germline-derived CDR1 and CDR2 are SGHDT and YYEEEE. The ends were cut back, 7 bases at V and 1 base at J, with 15 bases in the middle. The CDR3 DNA reads TGTGCCAGCTCGGGAATCGGGACTTCTGGAAACACCATATATTTT. Translated: CASSGIGTSGNTIYF.

This clone showed up just a few times. The chain has TRBV6-5 and TRBJ2-3, with 8 bases matching TRBD1. V was pared by 6 bases and J by 14 bases, with 19 bases of the junction left unmatched. The germline V gene encodes CDR1 MNHEY and CDR2 SVGAGI. The CDR3 runs to 15 residues. This chain's CDR3 is CASSPDRGQGLGSYF. The CDR3 coding sequence is TGTGCCAGCAGCCCAGACAGGGGTCAAGGGTTGGGGTCGTATTTT.

The J gene is TRBJ2-7, the V gene TRBV5-5; tentatively, D is TRBD2 (6 bases). Germline-derived CDR1 and CDR2 are SGHKS and YYEKEE (reference sequence). The CDR3 is made up of 15 amino acids. Trimming removed 4 bases at V and 3 bases at J, with 17 bases between. The CDR3 protein is CASSRTGLIVYEQYF. In nucleotides, the CDR3 is TGTGCCAGCAGCCGGACGGGACTCATTGTCTACGAGCAGTACTTC.

The chain joins TRBV25-1 to TRBJ1-2, with 10 nucleotides matching TRBD1. The germline V gene encodes CDR1 MGHDK and CDR2 SYGVNS. The V segment lost 4 bases and the J segment 7 bases; nucleotides outside the gene matches: 18. The CDR3 runs to 18 residues. The DNA for the CDR3 is TGTGCCAGCAGTGCTCCGAGACCAGACAGGGGGCCTTGGGTTGGCTACACCTTC. It specifies CASSAPRPDRGPWVGYTF.

The V call is TRBV6-1, the J call TRBJ1-2, with 7 bases fitting TRBD1. Germline assignment: CDR1 MNHNS and CDR2 SASEGT. CDR3 size: 13 residues. Losses at the gene ends were 4 bases for V and 5 bases for J; bases not matched to a gene: 4. CDR3 coding DNA: TGTGCCAGCAGTGTCGAGACAGGGTATGGCTACACCTTC. This sequence encodes CASSVETGYGYTF.

The count of this clone is one. This sequence joins TRBV27 and TRBJ1-1, with D possibly TRBD1 on 5 matching bases. Germline V gene data show CDR1 as MNHEY and CDR2 as SMNVEV (reference sequence). The CDR3 is 15 residues long. Trimming stripped 5 bases from V and 2 bases from J, with 15 bases between. CDR3 amino acids: CASSTRRGGNTEAFF. The CDR3 nucleotides read TGTGCCAGCAGTACCCGACGGGGGGGTAACACTGAAGCTTTCTTT.